These T cell receptor beta chains were read from a single sample in a study of cytomegalovirus exposure and HLA in healthy donors. Method: immunoSEQ multiplex PCR; TCRdb's copy keeps in-frame clones and lacks some. The sample contains 95,000 to 150,000 clones, 50% to 75% of which appear only once. Source material: PBMCs. Every receptor here comes from a woman aged 40 to 50 in good health and CMV-seropositive. Both conserved end residues are part of each CDR3. D genes are given only for firm matches. Clone size is given for some rows only: seen once, a few or many times, or a class if the clone is expanded.

>TRBJ2-7|TRBV7-8|-|TRBD2
TGTGCCAGCACCCAGACTAGCGGGATCTCCGAGCAGTACTTC
CASTQTSGISEQYF
>TRBJ2-5|TRBV6-1|-|TRBD1
TGTGCCAGCAGTGAAGAGGGGACAGATGAGACCCAGTACTTC
CASSEEGTDETQYF
>TRBJ1-1|TRBV2|few|-
TGTGCCAGCAGCGTACAAAGGGGTCGGGTCACTGAAGCTTTCTTT
CASSVQRGRVTEAFF
>TRBJ2-7|TRBV7-9|once|-
TGTGCCAGCAGCCGGGATCTGGGCGAGCAGTACTTC
CASSRDLGEQYF
>TRBJ1-4|TRBV10-3|few|-
TGTGCCATCAGTGGGACTGCAACTAATGAAAAACTGTTTTTT
CAISGTATNEKLFF
>TRBJ1-3|TRBV5-8|-|TRBD1
TGTGCCAGCAGCCTGCCGGGACAGGGGACGGAAAACACCATATATTTT
CASSLPGQGTENTIYF
>TRBJ1-1|TRBV30|-|-
TGTGCCGGAACGGGGATTTTCACTGAAGCTTTCTTT
CAGTGIFTEAFF
>TRBJ1-5|TRBV2|-|TRBD1
TGTGCCAGCCTGGACAGGGTAAATCAGCCCCAGCATTTT
CASLDRVNQPQHF
>TRBJ2-3|TRBV5-6|few|TRBD2
TGTGCCAGCAGCTCCCGGACTAGCGGGGATACGCAGTATTTT
CASSSRTSGDTQYF
>TRBJ2-2|TRBV19|-|-
TGTGCCAGTAGTTCCCTCTCCGGGGAGCTGTTTTTT
CASSSLSGELFF
>TRBJ1-1|TRBV4-2|-|-
TGTGCCAGCAGCCAAGGGGTAGGGGGTAACACTGAAGCTTTCTTT
CASSQGVGGNTEAFF
>TRBJ2-2|TRBV6-6|few|-
TGTGCCAGCAGTCTCGACAGACCCACCGGGGAGCTGTTTTTT
CASSLDRPTGELFF
>TRBJ1-2|TRBV28|-|TRBD1
TGTGCCAGCAGTCCGGGACAGGGGGCTAACTATGGCTACACCTTC
CASSPGQGANYGYTF
>TRBJ2-1|TRBV6-5|-|TRBD2
TGTGCCAGCAGTATGGGCGGCGGGGGTGAGCAGTTCTTC
CASSMGGGGEQFF
>TRBJ1-1|TRBV10-1|few|-
TGCGCCAGCAGTCCCGTTGAGGAGGGGCCGAACACTGAAGCTTTCTTT
CASSPVEEGPNTEAFF
>TRBJ1-1|TRBV6-6|few|-
TGTGCCATCCGGACCCAGGGTCAGAGTACTGAAGCTTTCTTT
CAIRTQGQSTEAFF
>TRBJ2-5|TRBV30|few|TRBD2
TGTGCCTGGAGCACGGGACTAGCGGGCCTTAAGGGGGCAGAGACCCAGTACTTC
CAWSTGLAGLKGAETQYF
>TRBJ2-7|TRBV28|-|-
TGTGCCAGCAGCCACACCTACGAGCAGTACTTC
CASSHTYEQYF
>TRBJ1-4|TRBV5-1|-|-
TGCGCCAGCAGCTTGGACGCAGCTGCGGGGGAAAAACTGTTTTTT
CASSLDAAAGEKLFF
>TRBJ1-1|TRBV6-5|many|TRBD1
TGTGCCAGCAGTTACTTCGGACAGGTGAACACTGAAGCTTTCTTT
CASSYFGQVNTEAFF
>TRBJ2-7|TRBV13|few|TRBD1
TGTGCCAGCAGCTTAGGCAGGGGGAGAGAGCAGTACTTC
CASSLGRGREQYF
>TRBJ2-3|TRBV7-7|-|TRBD2
TGTGCTAGCAGCCCGAGGGAGCGGGGCCCGGTCGCAGATACGCAGTATTTT
CASSPRERGPVADTQYF
>TRBJ1-1|TRBV20-1|once|TRBD1
TGCAGTGCCCGAGGGGGCTTTGAAGCTTTCTTT
CSARGGFEAFF
>TRBJ1-5|TRBV9|-|-
TGTGCCAGCAGCGTCGAAGGGGAATGGTATAGCAATCAGCCCCAGCATTTT
CASSVEGEWYSNQPQHF
>TRBJ1-2|TRBV5-6|-|TRBD1
TGTGCCAGCTCCGGGACAGTGGGCTACACCTTC
CASSGTVGYTF
>TRBJ2-7|TRBV7-6|-|-
TGTGCCAGCAGCTTCAAGCCGGGACTCCCCGACGAGCAGTACTTC
CASSFKPGLPDEQYF
>TRBJ2-1|TRBV28|-|TRBD2
TGTGCCAGCAGCCCCGCCGGACTAGCGGAATACAATGAGCAGTTCTTC
CASSPAGLAEYNEQFF
>TRBJ1-3|TRBV5-5|-|TRBD1
TGTGCCAGCAGCTGGGGACAGGGATATTCTGGAAACACCATATATTTT
CASSWGQGYSGNTIYF
>TRBJ2-1|TRBV9|-|TRBD2
TGTGCCAGCAGCCCCCCTTCCGGGACTAGCGTCCCTGAGCAGTTCTTC
CASSPPSGTSVPEQFF
>TRBJ2-2|TRBV28|-|TRBD2
TGTGCCAGCAGTGAAAGCGGGAGCACCGGGGAGCTGTTTTTT
CASSESGSTGELFF
>TRBJ2-7|TRBV19|-|TRBD1
TGTGCCAGTAGTATTAGGGCAGGGGGCGACGAGCAGTACTTC
CASSIRAGGDEQYF
>TRBJ2-7|TRBV27|few|TRBD1
TGTGCCAGCAGTCCGTGGTCCGGGACAGGGGTCTACGAGCAGTACTTC
CASSPWSGTGVYEQYF
>TRBJ2-5|TRBV9|once|-
TGTGCCAGCAGCGTAGCTACGGGGGGCCTTCAAGAGACCCAGTACTTC
CASSVATGGLQETQYF
>TRBJ2-5|TRBV30|once|TRBD2
TGTGCCTGGAGTACAGGACTAGCGGGGGAGGTCCAAGAGACCCAGTACTTC
CAWSTGLAGEVQETQYF
>TRBJ2-1|TRBV29-1|-|TRBD2
TGCAGCGTGGCAAGGACTAGCGGGGGGCTTTACAATGAGCAGTTCTTC
CSVARTSGGLYNEQFF
>TRBJ2-7|TRBV14|few|-
TGTGCCAGCAGCCAAGCAGAATTCTCCTACGAGCAGTACTTC
CASSQAEFSYEQYF
>TRBJ2-1|TRBV19|-|-
TGTGCCAGTAGTATACGATTACAGGGTCCCTACAATGAGCAGTTCTTC
CASSIRLQGPYNEQFF
>TRBJ1-1|TRBV20-1|-|-
TGCAGTGCTAGTGGGGGGGAAGCTTTCTTT
CSASGGEAFF
>TRBJ1-1|TRBV29-1|-|-
TGCAGCGTTGTACAGATGAACACTGAAGCTTTCTTT
CSVVQMNTEAFF
>TRBJ1-2|TRBV6-6|-|-
TGTGCCAGCAGTACAGGGAACTATGGCTACACCTTC
CASSTGNYGYTF
>TRBJ1-4|TRBV7-9|few|-
TGTGCCAGCAGCGATCCCAGGGGATTAAATGGAAAACTGTTTTTT
CASSDPRGLNGKLFF
>TRBJ1-5|TRBV2|-|-
TGTGCCAGCAGTGGAGGGTTGGAGGGCAATCAGCCCCAGCATTTT
CASSGGLEGNQPQHF